One sample yielded the 7 T cell receptor beta chains listed below, sequenced in a study of blood T cell repertoires in COVID-19. Using immunoSEQ multiplex PCR, the repertoire was profiled, and TCRdb retains in-frame clones only, with some absent. The data hold 73,000 or so clones, with roughly 80% observed a single time. The sample comprised peripheral blood. The source is a woman in her fifties or sixties with acute or convalescent COVID-19.

The CDR3 here is CASSLVYPNTEAFF. CDR3 nucleotides: TGTGCCAGCAGCTTAGTTTATCCGAACACTGAAGCTTTCTTT. The V gene is TRBV7-8, the J gene TRBJ1-1, with D uncertain. CDR3 length: 14 residues. CDR1 is SGHVS, CDR2 FQNEAQ, per germline. Trimming removed 1 base at V and 1 base at J, with 7 bases between.

CDR3 protein: CASSVVATSGPTDTQYF. As DNA, the CDR3 is TGTGCCAGCAGCGTAGTAGCGACTAGCGGACCCACAGATACGCAGTATTTT. The chain employs TRBV9 and TRBJ2-3; 9 bases agree with TRBD2. This CDR3 has 17 residues. Trimming removed 0 bases from V and 2 bases from J; junction bases left unmatched: 7. Germline CDR1 and CDR2: SGDLS and YYNGEE.

The chain is built from TRBV19 and TRBJ1-4, with 10 bases that match TRBD1. After removal of 4 bases from V and 5 bases from J, the junction contained 4 bases not matched to a gene. The CDR3 spans 15 residues. Germline CDR1 is LNHDA and CDR2 is SQIVND (reference sequence). CDR3 residues: CASSNPGQGNEKLFF. Written as DNA, the CDR3 is TGTGCCAGTAGTAACCCGGGACAGGGGAATGAAAAACTGTTTTTT.

This clone was picked up a small number of times. The CDR3 reads CASITGGSGTEAFF. The CDR3 region has the DNA TGTGCCAGCATAACAGGGGGCTCGGGAACTGAAGCTTTCTTT. The chain uses TRBV6-6 and TRBJ1-1, with 9 bases that match TRBD1. The CDR3 extends over 14 amino acids. The V gene end was trimmed by 7 bases and the J gene end by 5 bases; junction bases not matched to a gene: 8. The germline gives CDR1 MNHNY, CDR2 SVGAGI (reference sequence).

The genes are TRBV11-2 and TRBJ2-3, with D possibly being TRBD1 (6 bases). CDR1 is SGHAT and CDR2 is FQNNGV in the germline V gene. The CDR3 loop spans 14 amino acids. Trimming removed 8 bases at V and 5 bases at J, with 17 bases between. The CDR3 DNA reads as TGTGCCAGCTCCGGACAGCCGATGGGAGATACGCAGTATTTT. This sequence encodes CASSGQPMGDTQYF.

The gene calls are TRBV2 and TRBJ2-3, with D maybe TRBD2 (5 bases). Trimming stripped 6 bases from V and 3 bases from J, with 10 bases between. The CDR3 sequence is 13 residues long. From germline, CDR1 is SNHLY and CDR2 FYNNEI. CDR3 residues: CASRERVTDTQYF. In DNA form, the CDR3 reads TGTGCCAGCAGAGAGAGGGTAACAGATACGCAGTATTTT. Based on the CDR3 plus reference TRBV2 and TRBJ2-3, the full variable domain is EPEVTQTPSHQVTQMGQEVILRCVPISNHLYFYWYRQILGQKVEFLVSFYNNEISEKSEIFDDQFSVERPDGSNFTLKIRSTKLEDSAMYFCASRERVTDTQYFGPGTRLTVL.

V and J are TRBV7-2 and TRBJ1-2; tentative D call: TRBD1 (6 bases). Trimming pared 1 base from V and 6 bases from J, leaving 12 bases between. CDR3 length: 14 residues. Per germline, CDR1 SGHTA and CDR2 FQGNSA. The CDR3 nucleotides read TGTGCCAGCAGCTTAGGCCTACAGGGTAATGGCTACACCTTC. The encoded protein is CASSLGLQGNGYTF.